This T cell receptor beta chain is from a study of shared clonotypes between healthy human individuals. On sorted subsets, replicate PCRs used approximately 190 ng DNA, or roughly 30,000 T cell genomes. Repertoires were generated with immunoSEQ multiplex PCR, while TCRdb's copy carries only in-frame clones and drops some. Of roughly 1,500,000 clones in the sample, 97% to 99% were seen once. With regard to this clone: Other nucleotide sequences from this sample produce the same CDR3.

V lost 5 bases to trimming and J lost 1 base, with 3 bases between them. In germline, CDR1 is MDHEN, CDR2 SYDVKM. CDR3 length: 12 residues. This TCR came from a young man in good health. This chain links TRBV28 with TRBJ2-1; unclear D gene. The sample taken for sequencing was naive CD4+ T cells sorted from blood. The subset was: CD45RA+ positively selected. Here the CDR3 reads CASSPSYNEQFF. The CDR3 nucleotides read TGTGCCAGCAGTCCGTCCTACAATGAGCAGTTCTTC.